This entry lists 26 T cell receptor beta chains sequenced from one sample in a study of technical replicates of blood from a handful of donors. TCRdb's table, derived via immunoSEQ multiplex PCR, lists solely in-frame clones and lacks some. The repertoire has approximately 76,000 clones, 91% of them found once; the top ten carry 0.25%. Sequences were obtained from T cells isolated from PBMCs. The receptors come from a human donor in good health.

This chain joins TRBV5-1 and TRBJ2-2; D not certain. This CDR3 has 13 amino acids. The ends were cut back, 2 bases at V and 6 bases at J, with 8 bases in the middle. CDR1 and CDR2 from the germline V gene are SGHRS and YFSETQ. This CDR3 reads CASSLQESGELFF. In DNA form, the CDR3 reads TGCGCCAGCAGCTTACAAGAATCCGGGGAGCTGTTTTTT.

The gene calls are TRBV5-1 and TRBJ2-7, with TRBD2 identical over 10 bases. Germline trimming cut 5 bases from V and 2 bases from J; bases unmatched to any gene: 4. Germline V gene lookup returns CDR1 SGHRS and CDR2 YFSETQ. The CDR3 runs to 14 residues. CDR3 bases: TGCGCCAGCAGAAAACTAGCGGGAACCTACGAGCAGTACTTC. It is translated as CASRKLAGTYEQYF. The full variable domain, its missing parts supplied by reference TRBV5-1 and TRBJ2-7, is KAGVTQTPRYLIKTRGQQVTLSCSPISGHRSVSWYQQTPGQGLQFLFEYFSETQRNKGNFPGRFSGRQFSNSRSEMNVSTLELGDSALYLCASRKLAGTYEQYFGPGTRLTVT.

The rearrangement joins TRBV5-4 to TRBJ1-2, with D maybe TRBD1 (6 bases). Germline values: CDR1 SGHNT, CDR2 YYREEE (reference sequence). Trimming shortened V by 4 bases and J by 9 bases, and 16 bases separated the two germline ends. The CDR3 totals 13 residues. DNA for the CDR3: TGTGCCAGCAGCGAGTCACAGGGTTCTAGCTACACCTTC. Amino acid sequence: CASSESQGSSYTF.

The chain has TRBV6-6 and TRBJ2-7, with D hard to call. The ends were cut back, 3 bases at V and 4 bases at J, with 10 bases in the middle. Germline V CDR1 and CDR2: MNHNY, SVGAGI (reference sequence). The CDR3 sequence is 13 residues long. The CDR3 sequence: CASSYFSGYEQYF. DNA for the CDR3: TGTGCCAGCAGTTATTTCTCAGGATACGAGCAGTACTTC.

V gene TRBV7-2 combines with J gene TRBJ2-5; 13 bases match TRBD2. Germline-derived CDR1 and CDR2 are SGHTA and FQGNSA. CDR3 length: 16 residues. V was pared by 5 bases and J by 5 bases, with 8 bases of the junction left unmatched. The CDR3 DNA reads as TGTGCCAGCAGCGCGGGACTAGCGGGAAGGGTCGAGACCCAGTACTTC. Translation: CASSAGLAGRVETQYF.

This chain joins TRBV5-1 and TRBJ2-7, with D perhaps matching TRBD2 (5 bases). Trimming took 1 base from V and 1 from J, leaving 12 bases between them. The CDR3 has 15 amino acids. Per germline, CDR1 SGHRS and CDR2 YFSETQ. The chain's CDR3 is CASSLSHTRSYEQYF. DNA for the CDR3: TGCGCCAGCAGCTTGTCTCACACTAGATCCTACGAGCAGTACTTC. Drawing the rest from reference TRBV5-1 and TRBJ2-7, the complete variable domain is KAGVTQTPRYLIKTRGQQVTLSCSPISGHRSVSWYQQTPGQGLQFLFEYFSETQRNKGNFPGRFSGRQFSNSRSEMNVSTLELGDSALYLCASSLSHTRSYEQYFGPGTRLTVT.

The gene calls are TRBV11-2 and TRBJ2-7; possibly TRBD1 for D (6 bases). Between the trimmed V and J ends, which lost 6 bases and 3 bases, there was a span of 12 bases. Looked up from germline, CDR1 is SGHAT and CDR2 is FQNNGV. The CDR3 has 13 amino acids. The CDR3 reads CASRSPDSYEQYF. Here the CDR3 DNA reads TGTGCCAGCAGGTCCCCGGACAGCTACGAGCAGTACTTC.

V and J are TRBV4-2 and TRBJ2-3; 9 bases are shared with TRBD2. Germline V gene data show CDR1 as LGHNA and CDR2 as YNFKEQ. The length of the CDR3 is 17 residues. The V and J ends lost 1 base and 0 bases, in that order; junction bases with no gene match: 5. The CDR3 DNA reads TGTGCCAGCAGCCAAGGACTAGCGGAGAAGAGCACAGATACGCAGTATTTT. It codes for CASSQGLAEKSTDTQYF.

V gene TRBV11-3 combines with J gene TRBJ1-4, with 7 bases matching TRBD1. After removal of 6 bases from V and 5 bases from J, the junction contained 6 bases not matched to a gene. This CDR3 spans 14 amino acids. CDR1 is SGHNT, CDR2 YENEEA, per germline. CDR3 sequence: CASSQQGPNEKLFF. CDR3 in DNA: TGTGCCAGCAGTCAACAGGGGCCGAATGAAAAACTGTTTTTT.

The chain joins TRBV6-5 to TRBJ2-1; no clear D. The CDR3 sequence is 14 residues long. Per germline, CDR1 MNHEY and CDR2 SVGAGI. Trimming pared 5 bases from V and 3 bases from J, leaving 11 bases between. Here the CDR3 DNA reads TGTGCCAGCAGTGCCTATGACTTCTACAATGAGCAGTTCTTC. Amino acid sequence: CASSAYDFYNEQFF.

The CDR3 is CASSPARTRGGTDTQYF. CDR3 nucleotides: TGTGCCAGCAGCCCTGCCCGGACTCGGGGAGGCACAGATACGCAGTATTTT. The V call is TRBV9, the J call TRBJ2-3; possibly TRBD2 for D (5 bases). The CDR3 totals 17 residues. The V gene lost 4 bases and the J gene lost 1 base, with 19 bases spanning the gap. CDR1 and CDR2 (germline): SGDLS, YYNGEE.

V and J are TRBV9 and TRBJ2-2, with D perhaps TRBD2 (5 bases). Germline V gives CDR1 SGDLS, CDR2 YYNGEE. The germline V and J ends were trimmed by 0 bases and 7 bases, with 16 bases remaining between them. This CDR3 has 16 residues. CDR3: CASSVAEGSRGGELFF. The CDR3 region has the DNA TGTGCCAGCAGCGTAGCTGAGGGTAGCCGAGGCGGGGAGCTGTTTTTT.

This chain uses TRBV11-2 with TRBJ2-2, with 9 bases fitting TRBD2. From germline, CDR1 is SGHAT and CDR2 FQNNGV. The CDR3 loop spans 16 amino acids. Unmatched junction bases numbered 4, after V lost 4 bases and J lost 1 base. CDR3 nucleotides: TGTGCCAGCAGCTGGCGACTAGCGGTGAACACCGGGGAGCTGTTTTTT. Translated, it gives CASSWRLAVNTGELFF.

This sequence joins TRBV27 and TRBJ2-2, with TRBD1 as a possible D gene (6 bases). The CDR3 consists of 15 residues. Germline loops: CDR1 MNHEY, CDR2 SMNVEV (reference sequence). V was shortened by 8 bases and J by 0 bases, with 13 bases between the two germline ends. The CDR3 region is CASYQYRANTGELFF. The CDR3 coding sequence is TGTGCCAGCTATCAGTACAGGGCGAACACCGGGGAGCTGTTTTTT.

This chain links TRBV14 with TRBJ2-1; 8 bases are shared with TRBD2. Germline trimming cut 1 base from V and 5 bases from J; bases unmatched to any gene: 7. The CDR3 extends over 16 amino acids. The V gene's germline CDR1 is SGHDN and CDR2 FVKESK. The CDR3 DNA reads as TGTGCCAGCAGCCAAGGAAGGGCGGGAGGCAACAATGAGCAGTTCTTC. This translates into CASSQGRAGGNNEQFF.

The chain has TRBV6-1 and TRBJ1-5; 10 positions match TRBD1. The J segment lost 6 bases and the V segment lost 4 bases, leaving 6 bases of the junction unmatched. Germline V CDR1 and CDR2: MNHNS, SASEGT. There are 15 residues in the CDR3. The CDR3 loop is CASSGGTGAVQPQHF. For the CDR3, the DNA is TGTGCCAGCAGTGGGGGGACAGGGGCCGTTCAGCCCCAGCATTTT.

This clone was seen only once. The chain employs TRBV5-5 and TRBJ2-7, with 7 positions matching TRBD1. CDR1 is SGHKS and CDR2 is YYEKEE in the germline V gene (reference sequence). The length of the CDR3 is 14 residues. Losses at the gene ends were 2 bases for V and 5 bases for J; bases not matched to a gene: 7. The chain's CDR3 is CASSFRDRVDEQYF. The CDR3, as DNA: TGTGCCAGCAGCTTCCGGGACAGAGTCGACGAGCAGTACTTC.

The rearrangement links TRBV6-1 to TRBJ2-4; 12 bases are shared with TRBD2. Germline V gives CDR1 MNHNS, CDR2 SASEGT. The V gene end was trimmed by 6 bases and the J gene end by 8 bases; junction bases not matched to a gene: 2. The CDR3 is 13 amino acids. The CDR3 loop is CASRRLAGDIQYF. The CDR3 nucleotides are TGTGCCAGCAGACGACTAGCGGGAGACATTCAGTACTTC.

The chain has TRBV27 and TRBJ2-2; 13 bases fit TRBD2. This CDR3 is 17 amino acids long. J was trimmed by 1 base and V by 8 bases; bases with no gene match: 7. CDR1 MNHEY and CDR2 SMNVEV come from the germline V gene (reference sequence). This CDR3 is CASHTRLAGGNTGELFF. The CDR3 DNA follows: TGTGCCAGCCATACCCGACTAGCGGGAGGGAACACCGGGGAGCTGTTTTTT.

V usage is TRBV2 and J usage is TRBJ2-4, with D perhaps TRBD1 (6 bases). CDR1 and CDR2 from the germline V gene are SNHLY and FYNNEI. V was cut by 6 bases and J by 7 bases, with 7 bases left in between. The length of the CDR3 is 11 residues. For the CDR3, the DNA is TGTGCCAGCAGCCAGGGGAACATTCAGTACTTC. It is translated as CASSQGNIQYF.

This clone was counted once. In DNA, the CDR3 is TGTGCCAGCAGTTATGGGGGGTTTAATAATTCACCCCTCCACTTT. Its protein product is CASSYGGFNNSPLHF. The chain carries TRBV6-5 and TRBJ1-6; perhaps TRBD1 as D (5 bases). Germline CDR1 reads MNHEY; CDR2 reads SVGAGI. Trimming left V 3 bases short and J 5 bases short, with 11 bases between. CDR3 length: 15 residues.

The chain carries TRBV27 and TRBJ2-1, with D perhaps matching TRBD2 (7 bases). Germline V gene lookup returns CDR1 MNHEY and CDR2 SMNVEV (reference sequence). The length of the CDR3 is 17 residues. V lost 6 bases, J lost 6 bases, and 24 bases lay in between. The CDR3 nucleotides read TGTGCCAGCAGCCCCGTCGCGGGGGCTAATCCCCGCAATGAGCAGTTCTTC. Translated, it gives CASSPVAGANPRNEQFF.

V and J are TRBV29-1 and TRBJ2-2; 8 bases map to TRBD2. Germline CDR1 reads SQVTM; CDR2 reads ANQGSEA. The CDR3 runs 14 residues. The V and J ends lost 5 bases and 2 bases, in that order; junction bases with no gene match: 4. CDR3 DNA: TGCAGCGTTTTTAGCGGGATAAACACCGGGGAGCTGTTTTTT. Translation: CSVFSGINTGELFF.

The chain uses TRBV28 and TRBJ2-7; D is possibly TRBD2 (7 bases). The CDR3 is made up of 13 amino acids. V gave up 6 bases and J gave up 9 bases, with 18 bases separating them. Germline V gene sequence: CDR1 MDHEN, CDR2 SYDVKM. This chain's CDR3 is CASSSPGEGGQYF. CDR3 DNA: TGTGCCAGCAGCTCCCCCGGGGAGGGGGGGCAGTACTTC.

In DNA, the CDR3 is TGCGCCAGCAGTAGCGCATATAATCAGCCCCAGCATTTT. Protein sequence: CASSSAYNQPQHF. The genes are TRBV10-2 and TRBJ1-5; no reliable D call. V was trimmed by 5 bases and J by 4 bases, leaving 9 bases between them. The CDR3 has 13 residues. Per germline, CDR1 WSHSY and CDR2 SAAADI.

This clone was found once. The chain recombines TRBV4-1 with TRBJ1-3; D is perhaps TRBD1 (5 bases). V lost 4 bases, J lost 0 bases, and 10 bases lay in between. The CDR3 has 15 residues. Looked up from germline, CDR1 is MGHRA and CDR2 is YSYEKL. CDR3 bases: TGCGCCAGCAGCCTCAGGGTTGGCTCTGGAAACACCATATATTTT. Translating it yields CASSLRVGSGNTIYF.